The present entry profiles one T cell receptor (beta chain) with its context. This clonotype has only a few counts. Its target antigen remains unknown. No much larger clone is present one base from it, and per-base qualities are unavailable. V sheds 2 bases and J sheds 6 bases, leaving 13 bases between their ends. There are 15 amino acids in the CDR3, from cysteine to phenylalanine inclusive. The read is trimmed to its CDR3 DNA, 45 bases read in frame from base 1. CDR1 and CDR2 are drawn from the germline V gene: LGHNA, YSLEER. The library was generated by multiplex PCR. This sample was sequenced with an Illumina HiSeq 4000. TCR beta libraries were built with iRepertoire HTBI primers and Arm-PCR amplification of CDR3 regions. Before sequencing, the PCR products underwent gel purification. Per the source publication's procedure: Gene usage analysis of CDR3 amino acid clonotypes used the roughly 60 TRBV and about 15 TRBJ segments found across samples. COPE and FqMerger were used to merge the filtered high-quality paired reads into contigs. BLAST was used to align contigs to the IMGT TRBV, TRBD and TRBJ reference genes, and CDR3 was defined following IMGT. Clonotypes above 0.1% frequency were classified as highly expanded clones. Repertoire diversity was measured by Shannon entropy, and V-J evenness by the Gini coefficient. Clonotypes shared by more than one individual were considered public. TCRdb trimmed the raw reads at Q25, called clones with MiXCR and kept productive beta chains. CDR3 protein sequences are deduplicated, and each keeps its most common genes and DNA. The V and J calls follow TCRdb's processing rather than the paper's. This sample gives hundreds of thousands of distinct CDR3 sequences in total; roughly 15% of them show up just once. Approximately 7.8% of the sample is held by the ten biggest clonotypes.

This entry comes from a study of regulatory T cells in long-lasting Graves disease (dated by TCRdb to 2020 to 2022). Context from the whole study: In the newly diagnosed Graves' disease group, patients had been taking antithyroid drugs for less than 3 months. Patients with persistent Graves' disease were compared with patients with newly diagnosed Graves' disease using TCR sequencing and RNA sequencing of peripheral blood. The study was conducted in China and was registered as a clinical trial. A total of roughly 35 samples underwent TCR sequencing: around 13 from persistent and about 20 from newly diagnosed Graves' disease patients. The investigation overall reported the following: Sequencing and analysis were restricted to the TCR beta chain. TRBV28, TRBJ1-2 and TRBJ2-5 were preferentially used in persistent disease, while TRBV20-1 and TRBJ2-1 were favored in newly diagnosed disease. Compared with newly diagnosed patients, patients with persistent Graves' disease had lower TCR Shannon entropy and fewer highly expanded clones, which suggests clonal expansion. The authors acknowledged the small sample size as a limitation that may reduce accuracy. The study examined only peripheral blood because the primary lesion, thyroid tissue, could not be accessed. More public clonotypes were shared among persistent patients (under 3,000) than among newly diagnosed patients (roughly 960).

The sample's time point, from its label and the paper: newly diagnosed GD, antithyroid drugs for less than 3 months. For both TCR sequencing and RNA sequencing, RNA was extracted from PBMCs in TRIzol. Graves' disease was diagnosed according to American Thyroid Association guidelines. Patients were recruited from an endocrinology department in Xi'an, China. Each patient gave around 9.2 milliliters of peripheral blood, collected in an EDTA anticoagulant tube. PBMCs were isolated by Ficoll Paque Plus density gradient separation without further T cell sorting. An Agilent 2100 Bioanalyzer and agarose gel were used to assess RNA quality, and a NanoDrop 2000 was used to measure RNA concentration. These data also formed part of another study, on T cells in Graves' hyperthyroidism and ophthalmopathy. Drawing on the second study: Stable Graves' hyperthyroidism was defined as no progression to ophthalmopathy during 18 months of follow-up. Hyperthyroidism patients were newly diagnosed, had a disease duration of under 2 months, and were aged 18 to 65 years. Exclusion was applied to patients with uncontrolled infections, other autoimmune diseases, pregnancy or lactation. Diagnoses were based on clinical symptoms, serum thyroxine and TRAb, thyroid ultrasound and orbital computed tomography. The TCR CDR3 was subjected to a first round of RT-PCR using the HTBI primer set and the Qiagen OneStep RT-PCR kit. Most expanded thyroid clonotypes (frequency above 0.001) were also detected in blood, suggesting blood repertoires may reflect thyroid immune responses. A model built on a 13 V-J signature distinguished ophthalmopathy from stable hyperthyroidism, reaching over 85% sensitivity and about 81% specificity in cross-validation and 80%/75% in testing. In validation, progression to ophthalmopathy was predicted by the model with 70.59% sensitivity and 72% to 80% specificity, a median of roughly 6.4 months before onset. A discovery cohort of about a hundred patients, fewer than 50 with Graves' ophthalmopathy and approximately 60 with stable Graves' hyperthyroidism, was used to find distinguishing TCR V-J signatures. Prospective prediction of ophthalmopathy was tested in an independent validation cohort of some 20 hyperthyroidism patients and approximately 17 patients who later progressed to ophthalmopathy. The roughly 91 discovery patients were randomly split 7:3 into training and test sets. In more than five Graves' hyperthyroidism patients, the study also compared T-cell repertoires from thyroid tissue with T-cell repertoires from blood. Once sampling was done, hyperthyroidism patients were given methimazole at a starting dose of 30 mg daily, whereas ophthalmopathy patients were given high-dose intravenous methylprednisolone. A second multiplex PCR round built the libraries, followed by size selection and purification. Libraries were sequenced paired-end with 100 bp reads on an Illumina HiSeq2000. SOAPnuke was used to process the raw data, throwing out any read that contained adapters or uncalled bases, had a mean Phred below 15, or lacked an exact constant-primer or identifier match. High-quality paired reads were merged using COPE v1.2.5, and each unique nucleotide sequence was defined as a clonotype. MiTCR v1.1 was used to align clonotypes to the IMGT TRBV, TRBD and TRBJ reference segments. Only V-J combinations with frequency above 0.0001, covering 98% to 99.2% of repertoires, were analysed. The TCS score was defined as the ratio of F50 (clonal expansion) to E x V (chaos), calculated using BLOSUM62-based TCRdist between CDR3 peptides within each V-J. Welch's t-statistics and random forest reduced 500 to 550 V-J features to 10 to 15, which were used in a naive Bayes classifier (R e1071). No statistical method was used to set the sample size in advance, and investigators knew the group allocation. TCR Vbeta CDR3 sequencing of 130 to 150 peripheral blood samples (about 45 ophthalmopathy, roughly 74 hyperthyroidism and roughly 17 progressor patients) is reported in the paper.

The receptor was isolated from a woman in her 40s with Graves disease. Donor details come from another sample of the same person, matched by shared clones. Rearrangement joined TRBV4-3 to TRBJ1-4; the D gene remains uncertain. Sequencing was performed on peripheral blood mononuclear cells (PBMCs), taken at new diagnosis, from a patient treated with antithyroid drugs. The nucleotide sequence reads TGCGCCAGCAGCCAAACCGTGAGGTCGGATGAAAAACTGTTTTTT. Translated, it gives CASSQTVRSDEKLFF.